The clone carrying this T cell receptor (beta chain) was observed at least ten times. Its matching antigen is unknown. CDR1 MNHNS and CDR2 SASEGT come from the germline V gene. With 7 bases removed from V and 4 bases from J, the gap between germline ends came to 10 bases. This CDR3 is 12 amino acids long. Preparing the TCRbeta library involved the use of unique molecular identifiers. TCRdb fed the PCR reads into MiXCR, producing one record per CDR3 protein. Of approximately 630,000 distinct CDR3 sequences listed, around 14% are singletons. This entry comes from a study of T-cell reconstitution after alpha-beta-depleted transplantation in children. Study-level findings and limits: It was surviving recipient T cells and thymic progenitors that gave some patients high TCRbeta diversity at day 60.

The material was PBMCs, obtained before TCRalphabeta/CD19-depleted stem cell transplant. This receptor was obtained from a girl aged 2-10 years with congenital amegakaryocytic thrombocytopenia, due to receive a stem cell transplant. The rearrangement joins TRBV6-1 to TRBJ1-2; the D gene is possibly TRBD1 (5 bases). The CDR3 DNA sequence: TGTGCCAGCACCCTCGGGACCTATGGCTACACCTTC. Translation gives CASTLGTYGYTF.